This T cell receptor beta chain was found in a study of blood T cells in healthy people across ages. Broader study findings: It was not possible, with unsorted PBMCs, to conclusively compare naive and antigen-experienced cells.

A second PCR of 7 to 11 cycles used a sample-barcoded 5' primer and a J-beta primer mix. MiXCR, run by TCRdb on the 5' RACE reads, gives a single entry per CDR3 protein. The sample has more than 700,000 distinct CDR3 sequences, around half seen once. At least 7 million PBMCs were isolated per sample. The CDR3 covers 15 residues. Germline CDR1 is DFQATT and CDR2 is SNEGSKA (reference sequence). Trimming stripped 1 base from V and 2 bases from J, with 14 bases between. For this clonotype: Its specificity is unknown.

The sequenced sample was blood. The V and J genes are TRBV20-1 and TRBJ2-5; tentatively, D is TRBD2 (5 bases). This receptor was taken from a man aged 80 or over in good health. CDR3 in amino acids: CSARVGAFGQETQYF. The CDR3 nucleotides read TGCAGTGCTAGAGTGGGAGCTTTCGGACAAGAGACCCAGTACTTC.